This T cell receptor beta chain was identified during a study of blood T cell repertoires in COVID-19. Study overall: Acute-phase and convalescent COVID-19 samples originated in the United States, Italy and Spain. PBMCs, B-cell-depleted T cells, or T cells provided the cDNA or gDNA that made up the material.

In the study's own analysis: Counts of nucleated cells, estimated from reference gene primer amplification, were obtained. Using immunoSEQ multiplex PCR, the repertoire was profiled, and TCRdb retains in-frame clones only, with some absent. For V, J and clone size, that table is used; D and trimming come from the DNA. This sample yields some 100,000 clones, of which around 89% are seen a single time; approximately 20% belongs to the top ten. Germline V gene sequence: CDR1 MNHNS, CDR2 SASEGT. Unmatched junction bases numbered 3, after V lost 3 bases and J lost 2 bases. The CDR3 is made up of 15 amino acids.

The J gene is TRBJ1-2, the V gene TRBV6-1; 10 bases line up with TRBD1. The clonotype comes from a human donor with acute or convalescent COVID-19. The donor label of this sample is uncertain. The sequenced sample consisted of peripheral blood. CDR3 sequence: CASSDEDRGNYGYTF. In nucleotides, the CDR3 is TGTGCCAGCAGTGATGAGGACAGGGGGAACTATGGCTACACCTTC.